The clone carrying this TCR beta chain was observed at least ten times. Its antigen is not known. The lymph nodes were axillary draining lymph nodes from breast cancer patients. This entry is derived from a study of breast tumors, draining lymph nodes, adjacent tissues. Study-wide results and caveats: Tumor and nontumor repertoires were significantly more similar in luminal-like than in basal-like breast cancer. Data fit most tumor T cells coming from lymph node, expanding in tumor. Tumors had less TCR diversity than lymph nodes, more than nontumor tissue.

TCRdb passed the multiplex PCR reads through MiXCR, listing each CDR3 protein once. The sample includes fewer than 150,000 distinct CDR3 sequences, less than 25% of them seen just once. The trim removed 3 bases at V and 3 bases at J, leaving 5 bases unmatched. The CDR3 covers 15 residues. The germline V gene has CDR1 MNHNS and CDR2 SASEGT. The sample consisted of axillary lymph node tissue. The clonotype comes from a female donor with breast cancer. Some clones in this sample may be carry-over from other donors' samples. The chain uses TRBV6-1 and TRBJ1-5; 7 bases align to TRBD1. Here the CDR3 DNA reads TGTGCCAGCAGTGAGAGACAGGGATCCAATCAGCCCCAGCATTTT. Amino acids: CASSERQGSNQPQHF.